One sample yielded the 29 T cell receptor beta chains listed below, sequenced in a study of blood T cell repertoires in COVID-19. Clones were sequenced by immunoSEQ multiplex PCR, and TCRdb holds only the in-frame ones, with some missing. The sample shows 350,000 to 450,000 clones, 89% of them seen only once. Input material: peripheral blood. Receptor source: a woman aged 40 to 50 with COVID-19, enrolled during active disease.

The chain carries TRBV11-1 and TRBJ2-5, with a possible D match to TRBD2 (6 bases). The CDR3 runs 16 residues. Trimming removed 5 bases from V and 3 bases from J, with 19 bases in between. Germline loops: CDR1 SGHAT, CDR2 FQDESV (reference sequence). The CDR3 DNA reads TGTGCCAGCAGCCCCGGTCCCTGGACTACAAAAGAGACCCAGTACTTC. This gives the protein CASSPGPWTTKETQYF.

The rearrangement joins TRBV19 to TRBJ2-7; 7 bases fit TRBD1. The CDR3 consists of 14 residues. V lost 4 bases to trimming and J lost 0 bases; unmatched junction nucleotides: 3. The V gene's germline CDR1 is LNHDA and CDR2 SQIVND (reference sequence). The CDR3 region has the DNA TGTGCCAGTAGTAATGGGGACAGCTCCTACGAGCAGTACTTC. Its protein product is CASSNGDSSYEQYF.

V usage is TRBV28 and J usage is TRBJ1-5; TRBD1 aligns across 9 bases. J lost 0 bases, V lost 6 bases, and 12 bases had no gene match. CDR1 MDHEN and CDR2 SYDVKM come from the germline V gene. The CDR3 loop spans 18 amino acids. The CDR3 DNA sequence: TGTGCCAGCAGCACGACAGGGGGTGAAAAATATAGCAATCAGCCCCAGCATTTT. This sequence encodes CASSTTGGEKYSNQPQHF.

V is TRBV7-6 and J is TRBJ2-7; no clear D. This CDR3 contains 15 residues. CDR1 and CDR2 (germline): SGHVS, FNYEAQ. Trimming pared 1 base from V and 0 bases from J, leaving 10 bases between. This CDR3 reads CASSLDESTSYEQYF. In nucleotides, the CDR3 is TGTGCCAGCAGCTTAGATGAGTCCACCTCCTACGAGCAGTACTTC. Complete variable domain (other parts from reference TRBV7-6 and TRBJ2-7): GAGVSQSPRYKVTKRGQDVALRCDPISGHVSLYWYRQALGQGPEFLTYFNYEAQQDKSGLPNDRFSAERPEGSISTLTIQRTEQRDSAMYRCASSLDESTSYEQYFGPGTRLTVT.

This chain links TRBV3-1 (or the pseudogene TRBV3-2) with TRBJ2-4, with no clear D. V lost 2 bases and J 4 bases, leaving 9 bases between the germline ends. This CDR3 has 14 amino acids. The germline V gene has CDR1 LGHDT and CDR2 YNNKEL (reference sequence). CDR3 region: CASSQQTEKNIQYF. In DNA, the CDR3 is TGTGCCAGCAGCCAACAAACAGAGAAAAACATTCAGTACTTC.

The genes are TRBV25-1 and TRBJ1-1; 7 bases are shared with TRBD1. The junction had 9 bases not matched to a gene; V was cut back by 3 bases and J by 8 bases. Looked up from germline, CDR1 is MGHDK and CDR2 is SYGVNS. This CDR3 has 14 residues. CDR3 coding DNA: TGTGCCAGCAGTGATCCATCTGGGACAGAAGAAGCTTTCTTT. Protein product: CASSDPSGTEEAFF.

The chain is built from TRBV4-3 and TRBJ2-2, with 9 bases aligning to TRBD2. Unmatched junction bases numbered 8, after V lost 4 bases and J lost 5 bases. Germline V gene lookup returns CDR1 LGHNA and CDR2 YSLEER. This CDR3 is 16 amino acids long. The DNA of the CDR3 is TGCGCCAGCAGCCGGAGACTAGCGGCCCCAACCGGGGAGCTGTTTTTT. It yields the protein CASSRRLAAPTGELFF.

The chain carries TRBV28 and TRBJ1-4; D is uncertain. Germline V gene sequence: CDR1 MDHEN, CDR2 SYDVKM. The CDR3 has 11 amino acids. Trimming took off 3 bases at V and 7 bases at J, with 3 bases between the two ends. The CDR3 DNA reads as TGTGCCAGCAGTTTTAGTGAAAAACTGTTTTTT. This translates into CASSFSEKLFF.

For the CDR3, the DNA is TGTGCCAGCAGCCTGAGGACAGGGTTATCCTATGGCTACACCTTC. It specifies CASSLRTGLSYGYTF. The chain joins TRBV5-4 to TRBJ1-2, with TRBD1 matching over 8 bases. The length of the CDR3 is 15 residues. The ends lost 4 bases at V and 4 bases at J; junction bases unmatched: 9. The V gene's germline CDR1 is SGHNT and CDR2 YYREEE (reference sequence).

V usage is TRBV5-4 and J usage is TRBJ1-6; TRBD1 agrees at 8 bases. This CDR3 comprises 14 residues. Losses at the gene ends were 4 bases for V and 8 bases for J; bases not matched to a gene: 5. The germline gives CDR1 SGHNT, CDR2 YYREEE (reference sequence). The CDR3: CASSRAGGYSPLHF. Written as DNA, the CDR3 is TGTGCCAGCAGCCGGGCAGGGGGCTATTCACCCCTCCACTTT.

The chain uses TRBV5-1 and TRBJ1-2; no clear D gene. V shed 0 bases and J shed 4 bases, with 13 bases lying between them. This CDR3 is built from 15 residues. Germline V gene data show CDR1 as SGHRS and CDR2 as YFSETQ. The CDR3, as DNA: TGCGCCAGCAGCTTGGGCGGCCACTCACGCTATGGCTACACCTTC. As protein: CASSLGGHSRYGYTF.

This clone has only one observation. V gene TRBV7-8 combines with J gene TRBJ1-2; TRBD1 matches at 7 bases. The CDR3 extends over 14 amino acids. Germline lookup yields CDR1 SGHVS and CDR2 FQNEAQ. V was clipped by 4 bases and J by 3 bases; unmatched bases: 5. CDR3 DNA sequence: TGTGCCAGCAGCTCTGTGGGACAGCACTATGGCTACACCTTC. Protein product: CASSSVGQHYGYTF.

The CDR3 protein is CASSNRDRGPPEQYF. The CDR3 DNA sequence: TGTGCCAGCAGCAACCGGGACAGGGGTCCCCCCGAGCAGTACTTC. The V and J genes are TRBV11-2 and TRBJ2-7; 10 bases are a match to TRBD1. This CDR3 spans 15 amino acids. Germline V gene lookup returns CDR1 SGHAT and CDR2 FQNNGV. V was clipped by 5 bases and J by 6 bases; unmatched bases: 10.

V is TRBV3-1 (or the pseudogene TRBV3-2) and J is TRBJ2-2; tentative D call: TRBD1 (6 bases). CDR1 is LGHDT, CDR2 YNNKEL, per germline (reference sequence). The CDR3 has 14 amino acids. V was shortened by 6 bases and J by 5 bases, with 13 bases between the two germline ends. DNA for the CDR3: TGTGCCAGCAGACAGGGCGTTCTTACCGGGGAGCTGTTTTTT. This encodes CASRQGVLTGELFF.

The V gene is TRBV11-2, the J gene TRBJ2-7, with 13 bases matching TRBD2. J gave up 3 bases and V 4 bases, and 3 bases lay outside the gene matches. The CDR3 is made up of 15 amino acids. In germline, CDR1 is SGHAT, CDR2 FQNNGV. The CDR3 is CASSWTSGGFYEQYF. CDR3 in DNA: TGTGCCAGCAGCTGGACTAGCGGGGGATTCTACGAGCAGTACTTC.

This clone is a singleton in its sample. The gene calls are TRBV24-1 and TRBJ2-1, with 10 bases matching TRBD2. Germline-derived CDR1 and CDR2 are KGHDR and SFDVKD. The CDR3 sequence is 16 residues long. Germline trimming cut 3 bases from V and 7 bases from J; bases unmatched to any gene: 8. CDR3 in DNA: TGTGCCACCAGTGATGCGTTAGCGGGGGGTTGGAATGAGCAGTTCTTC. As protein: CATSDALAGGWNEQFF.

CDR3 nucleotide sequence: TGTGCCAGCAGCCAAGGGCAGGGAATCATGAACACTGAAGCTTTCTTT. This translates into CASSQGQGIMNTEAFF. The rearrangement uses TRBV3-1 (or the pseudogene TRBV3-2) and TRBJ1-1, with D perhaps matching TRBD1 (5 bases). The CDR3 is 16 residues long. Looked up from germline, CDR1 is LGHDT and CDR2 is YNNKEL (reference sequence). V gave up 1 base and J gave up 0 bases, with 12 bases separating them.

The chain employs TRBV7-6 and TRBJ2-1; 9 positions match TRBD2. The CDR3 covers 15 residues. J was trimmed by 6 bases and V by 5 bases; bases with no gene match: 8. Per the germline V gene, CDR1 is SGHVS and CDR2 is FNYEAQ. CDR3 residues: CASSALAGTANEQFF. As DNA, the CDR3 is TGTGCCAGCAGCGCGCTAGCGGGAACTGCCAATGAGCAGTTCTTC.

The gene calls are TRBV6-6 and TRBJ1-6; D is possibly TRBD1 (6 bases). Germline CDR1 MNHNY, CDR2 SVGAGI (reference sequence). The length of the CDR3 is 13 residues. Between the trimmed V and J ends, which lost 5 bases and 12 bases, there was a span of 14 bases. The CDR3 DNA reads as TGTGCCAGCAGTCAACCGGGAGGGGGACCCCTCCACTTT. Residues: CASSQPGGGPLHF.

This clone was counted a single time. The chain couples TRBV7-3 to TRBJ1-4; a possible D gene is TRBD1 (6 bases). CDR1 SGHTA and CDR2 FQGTGA come from the germline V gene. The V end lost 5 bases, the J end lost 3 bases, and 19 bases lay between the germline ends. The CDR3 extends over 17 amino acids. The CDR3 coding sequence is TGTGCCAGCAGCCCGCGGGGGGCGGGCTTTGCTAATGAAAAACTGTTTTTT. It yields the protein CASSPRGAGFANEKLFF.

V is TRBV27 and J is TRBJ1-1; 8 nucleotides agree with TRBD1. The CDR3 contains 16 residues. Germline assignment: CDR1 MNHEY and CDR2 SMNVEV (reference sequence). After removal of 6 bases from V and 5 bases from J, the junction contained 14 bases not matched to a gene. The CDR3 loop reads CASSSGAGGYRTEAFF. The CDR3 DNA follows: TGTGCCAGCAGCTCTGGGGCAGGGGGCTATAGGACTGAAGCTTTCTTT.

The rearrangement uses TRBV28 and TRBJ2-3; 10 positions match TRBD2. This CDR3 comprises 19 residues. CDR1 and CDR2 from the germline V gene are MDHEN and SYDVKM. The trim removed 2 bases at V and 1 base at J, leaving 12 bases unmatched. The CDR3 loop reads CASSLILGLAGEGTDTQYF. The CDR3 DNA sequence: TGTGCCAGCAGTTTAATCCTGGGGCTAGCGGGAGAAGGCACAGATACGCAGTATTTT. The full variable domain, completed using reference TRBV28 and TRBJ2-3, is DVKVTQSSRYLVKRTGEKVFLECVQDMDHENMFWYRQDPGLGLRLIYFSYDVKMKEKGDIPEGYSVSREKKERFSLILESASTNQTSMYLCASSLILGLAGEGTDTQYFGPGTRLTVL.

The rearrangement joins TRBV15 to TRBJ2-7; tentatively, D is TRBD1 (7 bases). CDR3 size: 16 residues. Between the trimmed V and J ends, which lost 3 bases and 4 bases, there was a span of 19 bases. The germline CDR1 and CDR2 sequences are LNHNV and YYDKDF (reference sequence). The CDR3 is CATSREGTAGPYEQYF. The CDR3 DNA reads as TGTGCCACCAGCAGGGAAGGGACAGCGGGCCCATACGAGCAGTACTTC.

The V and J genes are TRBV5-4 and TRBJ2-7; TRBD1 matches at 10 bases. CDR3 length equals 15 residues. CDR1 is SGHNT, CDR2 YYREEE, per germline (reference sequence). After removal of 4 bases from V and 2 bases from J, the junction contained 6 bases not matched to a gene. CDR3 DNA sequence: TGTGCCAGCAGCCCGGGACAGGGGATCACCTACGAGCAGTACTTC. It specifies CASSPGQGITYEQYF.

The rearrangement joins TRBV4-3 to TRBJ2-2, with a possible D match to TRBD2 (6 bases). V lost 2 bases and J lost 6, with 16 bases in between. Germline CDR1 and CDR2: LGHNA and YSLEER. The CDR3 extends over 16 amino acids. CDR3 DNA sequence: TGCGCCAGCAGCCAACAGCCCGGGACTCCATCCGGGGAGCTGTTTTTT. Protein product: CASSQQPGTPSGELFF.

The chain carries TRBV7-9 and TRBJ2-5; D is possibly TRBD1 (6 bases). Trimming cost V 1 base and J 1 base, with 7 bases left between them. The length of the CDR3 is 14 residues. Germline lookup yields CDR1 SEHNR and CDR2 FQNEAQ (reference sequence). The CDR3 here is CASSLEGVQETQYF. CDR3 bases: TGTGCCAGCAGCTTAGAGGGGGTCCAAGAGACCCAGTACTTC.

The gene calls are TRBV6-2 or TRBV6-3 and TRBJ1-6; TRBD1 matches at 10 bases. The CDR3 is 17 residues long. V trimming: 5 bases; J trimming: 4 bases; junction bases outside the gene matches: 8. Germline lookup yields CDR1 MNHEY and CDR2 SVGEGT. The CDR3 DNA reads as TGTGCCAGCAGTGTCCGACAGGGGGCCGGGTATAATTCACCCCTCCACTTT. It yields the protein CASSVRQGAGYNSPLHF.

The rearrangement joins TRBV6-5 to TRBJ1-5; D gene ambiguous. Germline-derived CDR1 and CDR2 are MNHEY and SVGAGI. Trimming removed 9 bases at V and 4 bases at J, with 13 bases between. The CDR3 runs 13 residues. The CDR3 bases are TGTGCCAGTGATTCTCAGGCAAATCAGCCCCAGCATTTT. Amino acid sequence: CASDSQANQPQHF.

The rearrangement links TRBV25-1 to TRBJ1-4, with TRBD1 identical over 7 bases. There are 17 residues in the CDR3. CDR1 and CDR2 from the germline V gene are MGHDK and SYGVNS. V lost 6 bases and J lost 0; bases outside the gene matches: 10. CDR3: CASSGDRQESTNEKLFF. DNA of the CDR3: TGTGCCAGCAGCGGGGACAGACAGGAATCAACTAATGAAAAACTGTTTTTT.